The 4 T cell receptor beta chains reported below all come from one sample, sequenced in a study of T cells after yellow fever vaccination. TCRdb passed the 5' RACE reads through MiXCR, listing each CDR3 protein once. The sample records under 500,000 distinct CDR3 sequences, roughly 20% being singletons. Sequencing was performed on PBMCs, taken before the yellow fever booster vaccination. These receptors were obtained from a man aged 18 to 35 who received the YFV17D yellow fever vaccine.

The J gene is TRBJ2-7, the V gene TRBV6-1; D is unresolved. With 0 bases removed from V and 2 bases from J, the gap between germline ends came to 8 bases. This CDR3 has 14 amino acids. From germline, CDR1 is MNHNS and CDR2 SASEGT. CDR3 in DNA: TGTGCCAGCAGTGAAGCGGAGCAGGCCTACGAGCAGTACGTC. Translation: CASSEAEQAYEQYV.

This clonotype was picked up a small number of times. In nucleotides, the CDR3 is TGTGCCAGCAGCTCAGTAAGGACTCAGGATAACACTGAAGCTTTCTTT. Amino acids: CASSSVRTQDNTEAFF. This sequence joins TRBV7-9 and TRBJ1-1; D not resolved. Per germline, CDR1 SEHNR and CDR2 FQNEAQ (reference sequence). The CDR3 is made up of 16 amino acids. V lost 4 bases and J 2 bases, leaving 17 bases between the germline ends.

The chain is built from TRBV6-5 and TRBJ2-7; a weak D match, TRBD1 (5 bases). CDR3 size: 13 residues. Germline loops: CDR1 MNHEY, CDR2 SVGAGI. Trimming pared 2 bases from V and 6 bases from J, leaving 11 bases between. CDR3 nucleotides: TGTGCCAGCAGTTACGGGGCAGCCCTCGAGCAGTACTTC. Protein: CASSYGAALEQYF.

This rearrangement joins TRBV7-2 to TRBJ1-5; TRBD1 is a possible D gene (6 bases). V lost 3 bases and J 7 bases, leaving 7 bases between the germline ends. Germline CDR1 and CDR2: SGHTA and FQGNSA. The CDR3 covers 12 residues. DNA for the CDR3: TGTGCCAGCAGCTTCCAGGGGCAGCCCCAGCATTTT. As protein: CASSFQGQPQHF. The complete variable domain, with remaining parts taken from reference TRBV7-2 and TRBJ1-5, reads GAGVSQSPSNKVTEKGKDVELRCDPISGHTALYWYRQSLGQGLEFLIYFQGNSAPDKSGLPSDRFSAERTGGSVSTLTIQRTQQEDSAVYLCASSFQGQPQHFGDGTRLSIL.